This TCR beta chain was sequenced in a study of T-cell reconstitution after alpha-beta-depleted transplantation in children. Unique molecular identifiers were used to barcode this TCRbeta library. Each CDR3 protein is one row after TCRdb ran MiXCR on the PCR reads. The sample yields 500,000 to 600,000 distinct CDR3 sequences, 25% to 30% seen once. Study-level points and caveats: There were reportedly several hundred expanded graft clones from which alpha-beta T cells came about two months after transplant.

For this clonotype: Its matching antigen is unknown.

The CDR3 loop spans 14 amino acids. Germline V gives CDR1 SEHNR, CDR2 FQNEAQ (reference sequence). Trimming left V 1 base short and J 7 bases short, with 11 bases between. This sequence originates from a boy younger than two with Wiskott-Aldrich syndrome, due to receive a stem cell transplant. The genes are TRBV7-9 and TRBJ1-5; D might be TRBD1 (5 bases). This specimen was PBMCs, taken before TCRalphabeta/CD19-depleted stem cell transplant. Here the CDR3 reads CASSLVGTGQPQHF. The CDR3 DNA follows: TGTGCCAGCAGCTTAGTAGGGACGGGACAGCCCCAGCATTTT.